This TCR beta chain appears in the sequencing data of a study of blood T cells in healthy people across ages. Study summary: Through template switching, about one barcoded beta molecule was captured per two T cells, as measured in model experiments.

Per germline, CDR1 SEHNR and CDR2 FQNEAQ (reference sequence). The CDR3 covers 14 residues. The V end lost 2 bases, the J end lost 3 bases, and 10 bases lay between the germline ends. Isolated per sample were at least 6.5 million PBMCs. This clonotype was detected only a few times. PCR was performed a second time for roughly 7 to 12 cycles using a sample-barcoded 5' primer and a J-beta primer mix. Through a template-switch adaptor with 12 random nucleotides, each cDNA molecule received a tag. TCRdb used MiXCR to reprocess the 5' RACE reads, holding one entry per CDR3 protein. The repertoire holds around 1,700,000 distinct CDR3 sequences, with 28% as singletons.

The sequencing sample was made of blood. The V gene is TRBV7-9, the J gene TRBJ1-2; a weak D match, TRBD1 (5 bases). The clonotype comes from a woman aged 25 to 39 in good health. The CDR3 DNA is TGTGCCAGCAGCTTATCAGGGATTGACTATGGCTACACCTTC. Its translation is CASSLSGIDYGYTF.